The sequence of this T cell receptor beta chain was determined in a study of OX40 agonist ivuxolimab in advanced cancers. For the study at large: Eligibility rules accepted prior anti-PD-1, anti-PD-L1 or anti-CTLA-4 therapy, and around 40% had some. Partial responses were observed in three patients, of whom one had hepatocellular carcinoma and two had cutaneous melanoma. Study findings and constraints: Average numbers of expanded clones were greater in CD8+ T cells than in CD4+. Which antigen the expanded peripheral T cells recognized is unknown.

Sequenced by immunoSEQ multiplex PCR; TCRdb stores in-frame clones only, minus some. The sample has tens of thousands of clones, 85% to 90% seen once; the top ten hold under 1%. The CDR3 is 12 amino acids. With 1 base removed from V and 7 bases from J, the gap between germline ends came to 7 bases. The V gene's germline CDR1 is SGHVS and CDR2 FNYEAQ. Concerning this clone itself: Antigen: not known.

J is TRBJ2-5 and V is TRBV7-6, with D hard to call. This specimen consisted of CD4+ or CD8+ T cells sorted from blood, obtained in a trial of the OX40 agonist ivuxolimab. The clonotype originates from an adult with an advanced solid tumor such as melanoma, head and neck, liver or kidney cancer. The DNA for the CDR3 is TGTGCCAGCAGCTTAGACTTAGTGACCCAGTACTTC. Residues: CASSLDLVTQYF.